Below, one T cell receptor beta chain is given with its context. The antigen is not known. Repertoires were generated with immunoSEQ multiplex PCR, while TCRdb's copy carries only in-frame clones and drops some. The data show under 150,000 clones, roughly 88% seen once. The data were obtained in a study of T cell responses to AZD1222 COVID-19 vaccine. Trimming removed 0 bases at V and 1 base at J, with 3 bases between. The CDR3 is 14 amino acids. In germline, CDR1 is LGHDT, CDR2 YNNKEL (reference sequence). Broader study findings: Among spike-specific TCRs, nearly half reportedly target unmutated variant regions.

The source was peripheral blood, collected on day 0 of MenACWY control vaccination. The chain recombines TRBV3-1 (or the pseudogene TRBV3-2) with TRBJ2-2, with unresolved D. This clonotype originated in an adult in good health. CDR3 sequence reads: CASSQDLNTGELFF. CDR3 nucleotide sequence: TGTGCCAGCAGCCAAGATTTGAACACCGGGGAGCTGTTTTTT.